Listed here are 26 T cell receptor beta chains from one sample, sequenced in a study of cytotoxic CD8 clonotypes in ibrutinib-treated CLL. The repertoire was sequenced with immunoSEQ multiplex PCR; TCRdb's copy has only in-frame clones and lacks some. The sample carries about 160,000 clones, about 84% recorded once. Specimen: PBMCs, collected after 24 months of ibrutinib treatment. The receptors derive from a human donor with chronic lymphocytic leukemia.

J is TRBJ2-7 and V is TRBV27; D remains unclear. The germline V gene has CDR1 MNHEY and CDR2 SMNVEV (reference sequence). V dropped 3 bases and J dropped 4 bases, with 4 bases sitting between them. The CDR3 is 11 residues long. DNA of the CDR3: TGTGCCAGCAGTTTCAAATACGAGCAGTACTTC. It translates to CASSFKYEQYF.

The CDR3 loop reads CASRRTSGGTDTQYF. DNA of the CDR3: TGTGCCAGCAGACGGACTAGCGGGGGCACAGATACGCAGTATTTT. This rearrangement joins TRBV25-1 to TRBJ2-3, with 12 bases that match TRBD2. The CDR3 spans 15 residues. Germline V gene data show CDR1 as MGHDK and CDR2 as SYGVNS. The junction had 2 bases not matched to a gene; V was cut back by 6 bases and J by 1 base. Full variable domain (missing parts from reference TRBV25-1 and TRBJ2-3): EADIYQTPRYLVIGTGKKITLECSQTMGHDKMYWYQQDPGMELHLIHYSYGVNSTEKGDLSSESTVSRIRTEHFPLTLESARPSHTSQYLCASRRTSGGTDTQYFGPGTRLTVL.

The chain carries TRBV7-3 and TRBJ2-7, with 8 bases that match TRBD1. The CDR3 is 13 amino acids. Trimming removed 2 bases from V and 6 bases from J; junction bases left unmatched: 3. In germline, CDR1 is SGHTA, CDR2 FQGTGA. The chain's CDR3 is CASSLGTGGEQYF. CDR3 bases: TGTGCCAGCAGCTTAGGGACAGGAGGCGAGCAGTACTTC.

CDR3: CAWRSGPSFYTQYF. DNA for the CDR3: TGTGCCTGGAGGTCAGGTCCCTCATTTTATACGCAGTATTTT. The chain joins TRBV30 to TRBJ2-3; D call uncertain. V lost 3 bases and J lost 7, with 17 bases in between. The CDR3 spans 14 residues. In germline, CDR1 is GTSNPN, CDR2 SVGIG (reference sequence).

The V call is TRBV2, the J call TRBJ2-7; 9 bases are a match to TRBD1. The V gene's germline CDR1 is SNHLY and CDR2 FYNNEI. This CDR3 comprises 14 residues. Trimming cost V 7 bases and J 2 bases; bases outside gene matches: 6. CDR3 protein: CASNPGTGPYEQYF. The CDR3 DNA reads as TGTGCCAGCAACCCCGGGACAGGGCCCTACGAGCAGTACTTC.

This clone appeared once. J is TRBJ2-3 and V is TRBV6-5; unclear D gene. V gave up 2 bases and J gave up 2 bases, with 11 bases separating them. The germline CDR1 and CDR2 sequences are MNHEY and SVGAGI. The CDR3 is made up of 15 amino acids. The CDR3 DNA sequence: TGTGCCAGCAGTTACGGTGGGCAGATCACAGATACGCAGTATTTT. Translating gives CASSYGGQITDTQYF.

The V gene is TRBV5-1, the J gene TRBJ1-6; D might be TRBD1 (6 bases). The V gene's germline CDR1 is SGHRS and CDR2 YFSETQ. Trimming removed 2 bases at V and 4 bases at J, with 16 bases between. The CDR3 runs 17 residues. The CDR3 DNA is TGCGCCAGCAGCTTCAGCCCGCCGGGACAATATAATTCACCCCTCCACTTT. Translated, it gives CASSFSPPGQYNSPLHF.

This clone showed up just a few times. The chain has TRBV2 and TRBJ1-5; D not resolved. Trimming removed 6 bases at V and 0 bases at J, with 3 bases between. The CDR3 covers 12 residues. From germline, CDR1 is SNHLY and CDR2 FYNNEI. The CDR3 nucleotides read TGTGCCAGCAGAGATAGCAATCAGCCCCAGCATTTT. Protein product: CASRDSNQPQHF.

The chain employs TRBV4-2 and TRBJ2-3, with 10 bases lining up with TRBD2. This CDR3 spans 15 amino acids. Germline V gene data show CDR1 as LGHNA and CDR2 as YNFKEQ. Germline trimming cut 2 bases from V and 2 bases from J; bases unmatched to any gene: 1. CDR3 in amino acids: CASSQLAGVTDTQYF. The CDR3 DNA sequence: TGTGCCAGCAGCCAACTAGCGGGAGTCACAGATACGCAGTATTTT.

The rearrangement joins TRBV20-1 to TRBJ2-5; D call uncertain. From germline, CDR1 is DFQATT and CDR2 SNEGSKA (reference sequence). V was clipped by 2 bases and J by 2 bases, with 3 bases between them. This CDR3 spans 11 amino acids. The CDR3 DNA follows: TGCAGTGCTAGACAGCAAGAGACCCAGTACTTC. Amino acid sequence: CSARQQETQYF.

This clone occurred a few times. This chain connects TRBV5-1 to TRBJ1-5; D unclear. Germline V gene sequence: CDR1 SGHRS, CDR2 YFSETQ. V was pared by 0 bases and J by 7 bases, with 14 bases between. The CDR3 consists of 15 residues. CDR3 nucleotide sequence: TGCGCCAGCAGCTTGGTCGGGGAAGCTGGGCAGCCCCAGCATTTT. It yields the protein CASSLVGEAGQPQHF.

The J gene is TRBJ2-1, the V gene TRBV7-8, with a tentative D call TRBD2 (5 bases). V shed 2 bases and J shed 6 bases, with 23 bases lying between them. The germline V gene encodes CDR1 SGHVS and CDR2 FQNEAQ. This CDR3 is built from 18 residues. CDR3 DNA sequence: TGTGCCAGCAGCTTAATGGACTTACGGCGACTTAGGCTCAATGAGCAGTTCTTC. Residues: CASSLMDLRRLRLNEQFF.

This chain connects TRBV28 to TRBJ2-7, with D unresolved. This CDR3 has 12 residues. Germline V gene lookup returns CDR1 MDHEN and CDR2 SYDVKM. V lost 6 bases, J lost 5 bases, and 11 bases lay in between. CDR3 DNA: TGTGCCAGCAGCCCAGAGAACAACGAGCAGTACTTC. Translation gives CASSPENNEQYF. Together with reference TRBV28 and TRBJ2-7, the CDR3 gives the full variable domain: DVKVTQSSRYLVKRTGEKVFLECVQDMDHENMFWYRQDPGLGLRLIYFSYDVKMKEKGDIPEGYSVSREKKERFSLILESASTNQTSMYLCASSPENNEQYFGPGTRLTVT.

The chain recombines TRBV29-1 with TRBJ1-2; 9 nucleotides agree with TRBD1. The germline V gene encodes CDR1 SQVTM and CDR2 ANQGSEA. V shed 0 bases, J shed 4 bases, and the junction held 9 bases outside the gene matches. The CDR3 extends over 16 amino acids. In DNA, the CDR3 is TGCAGCGTTGAAGACCGGGACAGGGCGGAGGGCTATGGCTACACCTTC. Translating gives CSVEDRDRAEGYGYTF.

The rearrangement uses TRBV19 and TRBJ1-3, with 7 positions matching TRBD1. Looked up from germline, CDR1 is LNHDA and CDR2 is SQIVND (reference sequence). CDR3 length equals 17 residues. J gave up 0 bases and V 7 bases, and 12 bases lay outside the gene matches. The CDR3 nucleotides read TGTGCCAGTACCCCCGGCAGGGGGTGGACCTCTGGAAACACCATATATTTT. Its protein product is CASTPGRGWTSGNTIYF.

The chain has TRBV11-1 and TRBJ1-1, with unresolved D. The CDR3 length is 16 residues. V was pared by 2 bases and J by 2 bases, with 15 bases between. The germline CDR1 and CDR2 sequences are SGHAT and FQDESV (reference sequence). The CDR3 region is CASSLRAGRTNTEAFF. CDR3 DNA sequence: TGTGCCAGCAGCTTAAGGGCAGGAAGGACCAACACTGAAGCTTTCTTT.

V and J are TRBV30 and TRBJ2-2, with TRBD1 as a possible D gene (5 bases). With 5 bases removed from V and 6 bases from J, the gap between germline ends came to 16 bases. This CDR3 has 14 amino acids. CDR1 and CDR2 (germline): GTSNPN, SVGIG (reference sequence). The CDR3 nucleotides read TGTGCCTGGCAGGACACCTCAGGTCCCGGGGAGCTGTTTTTT. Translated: CAWQDTSGPGELFF.

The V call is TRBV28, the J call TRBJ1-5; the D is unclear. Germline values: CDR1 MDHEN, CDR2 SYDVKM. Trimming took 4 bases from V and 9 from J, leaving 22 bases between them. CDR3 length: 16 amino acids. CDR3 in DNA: TGTGCCAGCAGTTCCGAAGACCGGCCCTTTGTTTTGCCCCAGCATTTT. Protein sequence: CASSSEDRPFVLPQHF.

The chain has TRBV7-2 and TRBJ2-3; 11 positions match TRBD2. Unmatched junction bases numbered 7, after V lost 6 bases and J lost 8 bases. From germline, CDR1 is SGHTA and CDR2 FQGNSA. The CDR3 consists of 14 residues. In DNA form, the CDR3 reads TGTGCCAGCAGGCTAGCGGGGGGCCCCATTACGCAGTATTTT. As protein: CASRLAGGPITQYF.

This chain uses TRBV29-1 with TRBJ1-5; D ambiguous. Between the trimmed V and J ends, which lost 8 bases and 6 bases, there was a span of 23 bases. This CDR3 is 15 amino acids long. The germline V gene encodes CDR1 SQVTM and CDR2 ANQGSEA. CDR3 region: CSTIGLRYIGQPQHF. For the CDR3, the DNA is TGCAGCACGATAGGGTTAAGGTACATAGGTCAGCCCCAGCATTTT.

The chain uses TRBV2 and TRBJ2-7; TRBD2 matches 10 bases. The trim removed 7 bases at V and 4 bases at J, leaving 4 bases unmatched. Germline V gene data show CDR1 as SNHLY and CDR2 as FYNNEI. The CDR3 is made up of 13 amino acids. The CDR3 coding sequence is TGTGCCAGCAAGCGGGAGGGACTTTACGAGCAGTACTTC. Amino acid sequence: CASKREGLYEQYF. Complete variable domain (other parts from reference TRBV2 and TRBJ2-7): EPEVTQTPSHQVTQMGQEVILRCVPISNHLYFYWYRQILGQKVEFLVSFYNNEISEKSEIFDDQFSVERPDGSNFTLKIRSTKLEDSAMYFCASKREGLYEQYFGPGTRLTVT.

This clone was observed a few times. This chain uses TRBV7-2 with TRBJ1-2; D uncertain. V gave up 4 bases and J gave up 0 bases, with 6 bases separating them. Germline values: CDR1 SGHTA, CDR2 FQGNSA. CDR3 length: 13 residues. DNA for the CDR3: TGTGCCAGCAGCTCGGACCCTAACTATGGCTACACCTTC. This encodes CASSSDPNYGYTF.

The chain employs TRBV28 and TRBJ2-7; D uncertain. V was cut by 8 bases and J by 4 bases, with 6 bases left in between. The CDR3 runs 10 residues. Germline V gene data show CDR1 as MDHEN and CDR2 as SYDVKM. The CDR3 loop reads CASLGYEQYF. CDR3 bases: TGTGCCAGCTTAGGGTACGAGCAGTACTTC.

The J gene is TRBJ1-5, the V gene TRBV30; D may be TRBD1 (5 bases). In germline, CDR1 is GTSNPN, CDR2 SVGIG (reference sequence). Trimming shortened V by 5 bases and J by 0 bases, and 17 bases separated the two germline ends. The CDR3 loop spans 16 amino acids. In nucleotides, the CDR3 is TGTGCCTGGTCGGCATCCGGGGCATATAGCAATCAGCCCCAGCATTTT. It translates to CAWSASGAYSNQPQHF.

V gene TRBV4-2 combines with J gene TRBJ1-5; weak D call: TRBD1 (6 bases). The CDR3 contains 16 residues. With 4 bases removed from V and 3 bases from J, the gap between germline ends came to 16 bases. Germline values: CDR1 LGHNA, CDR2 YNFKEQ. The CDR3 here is CASSPVWGGTNQPQHF. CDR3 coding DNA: TGTGCCAGCAGCCCAGTTTGGGGGGGCACCAATCAGCCCCAGCATTTT.

The CDR3: CASSLAGGNPGELFF. CDR3 DNA: TGTGCCAGCAGTTTAGCGGGAGGTAATCCCGGGGAGCTGTTTTTT. V is TRBV27 and J is TRBJ2-2; 8 bases match TRBD2. V was clipped by 2 bases and J by 6 bases; unmatched bases: 5. The length of the CDR3 is 15 residues. Germline-derived CDR1 and CDR2 are MNHEY and SMNVEV (reference sequence).